This T cell receptor beta chain is from a study of spatial heterogeneity in lung cancer. In the study overall: The average count in raw reads for each unique TCR and UMI combination exceeded eight appearances. The study, taken as a whole, reports: Tumor TCRs that were ubiquitous and expanded showed up in blood more at resection than follow-up.

As for time point: sample taken at primary tumor resection. Unsorted whole RNA of tumor, nontumor lung or frozen PBMC was sequenced. The donor group consisted of approximately 77 patients who had untreated, early-stage non-small cell lung cancer. The germline V gene has CDR1 SQVTM and CDR2 ANQGSEA. The CDR3 has 14 amino acids. Trimming took 0 bases from V and 7 from J; bases not matched to a gene: 6. A distinct unique molecular identifier was carried by each TCR cDNA molecule. TCRdb redid the calling of the 5' RACE reads with MiXCR, one entry per CDR3 protein. The table records about 45,000 distinct CDR3 sequences, approximately 14% of them present only once. This clonotype was observed at least ten times. What it binds is not known.

The origin of this receptor is a male donor with early-stage non-small cell lung cancer. The chain joins TRBV29-1 to TRBJ2-1, with 7 bases matching TRBD1. The sequences come from PBMCs, collected at surgery. For the CDR3, the DNA is TGCAGCGTTGAAGATCCTACACAGGGGAATGAGCAGTTCTTC. Its translation is CSVEDPTQGNEQFF.